The entry below describes one T cell receptor beta chain. The data derive from a study of blood T cell repertoires in COVID-19. Using immunoSEQ multiplex PCR, the repertoire was profiled, and TCRdb retains in-frame clones only, with some absent. The table includes 200,000 to 250,000 clones, roughly nine tenths detected once. Cohorts were based on clinical histories the participants reported. Two negative PCRs, clearance, or symptom resolution were required of recovered Cohort 3 donors. CDR1 and CDR2 (germline): SGHRS, YFSETQ. The CDR3 runs 14 residues. The V and J ends lost 0 bases and 4 bases respectively, with 8 bases between them.

The chain is built from TRBV5-1 and TRBJ1-5, with D hard to call. Material: PBMCs or T cells enriched from blood (not recorded which). This receptor was taken from a man between 25 and 39 years old who had recovered from COVID-19. The CDR3 region is CASSLDAGNQPQHF. Written as DNA, the CDR3 is TGCGCCAGCAGCTTGGATGCGGGAAATCAGCCCCAGCATTTT.